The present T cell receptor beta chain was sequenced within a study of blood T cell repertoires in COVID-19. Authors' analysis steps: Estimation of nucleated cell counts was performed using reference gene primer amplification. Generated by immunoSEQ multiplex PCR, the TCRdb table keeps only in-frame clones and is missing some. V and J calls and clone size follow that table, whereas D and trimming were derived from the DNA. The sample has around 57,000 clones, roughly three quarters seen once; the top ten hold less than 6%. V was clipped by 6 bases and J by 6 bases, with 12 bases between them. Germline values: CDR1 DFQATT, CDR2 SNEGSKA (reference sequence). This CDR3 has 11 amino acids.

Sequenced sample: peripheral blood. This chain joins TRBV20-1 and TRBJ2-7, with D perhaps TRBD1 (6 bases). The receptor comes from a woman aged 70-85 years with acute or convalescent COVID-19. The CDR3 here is CSAKGVTEQYF. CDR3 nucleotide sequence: TGCAGTGCCAAGGGGGTTACCGAGCAGTACTTC.